These T cell receptor beta chains were read from a single sample in a study of cytomegalovirus exposure and HLA in healthy donors. Clones were read by immunoSEQ multiplex PCR, and TCRdb kept only the in-frame ones, dropping some. The table shows under 250,000 clones, with about three quarters occurring only once. Source material: PBMCs. These receptors came from a boy under 18 in good health and CMV-seronegative. The conserved cysteine and the conserved F or W are not part of the CDR3 here. The size of a clone is reported for some rows only, either as once, few or many, or as a class for expanded clones.

CDR3 protein	V gene	clone size
ASSLYTGYGYT	TRBV27	.
AWSRGMTGNTIY	TRBV30	once
ASSSDTGQAYEQY	TRBV5-1	.
ASSFSSLDTEAF	TRBV5-1	.
ASMDREASYEQY	TRBV2	.
ASSFQGSVISKH	TRBV19	.
ASSARGPEAF	TRBV5-1	.
AISDQEGPNVNEKLF	TRBV10-3	.
NRVRTEAF	TRBV5-1	.
ASSSDTSVRHTEAF	TRBV7-9	.
ASSTTSGGTYEQY	TRBV18	once
ASGWQGSSYEQY	TRBV28	.
ASSSPGHNYNEQF	TRBV27	.
ASSFGTGGYNEQF	TRBV18	.
ASIYAGGYT	TRBV19	few
ASSQVGGKELF	TRBV4-1	.
ASSVAKDRAGTQY	TRBV9	.
ASSLESGGISYEQY	TRBV11-3	.
ASSNAPGTGVKAEAF	TRBV10-2	.
SVVFRFGTEAF	TRBV29-1	.
ASSYGRVYEQY	TRBV6-5	.
AISNRGSTDTQY	TRBV10-3	.
ASSHSGGWEKLF	TRBV4-1	once
ASSVDRGGEQY	TRBV7-2	.
SVEDGGSYEQY	TRBV29-1	.
ASSLGLRGGEPF	TRBV5-1	.
ASSYSPQDEQY	TRBV6-6	.
ASSFAGVLSTEAF	TRBV19	.
ATSRGLPQTQY	TRBV15	.
ASSPEGVTQY	TRBV11-3	.
ARYRREDTDTQY	TRBV11-3	.
ASSSGMGPYEQY	TRBV19	.
ASSVTGEGYEQY	TRBV7-6	.
ASQNRGRGSYEQY	TRBV6-1	.
ASSVFLGGGTYNEQF	TRBV27	.
ASSLNGQGGYT	TRBV7-9	.
ASSPPSGPNTEAF	TRBV18	.
ASSVEQGDLEAF	TRBV9	.
ASSYLYRGGEQF	TRBV11-3	.
ASKHTGQLTDTQY	TRBV5-4	once
ASSQGPRSGGMSYEQY	TRBV4-1	.
SVEQAGGVDTQY	TRBV29-1	.
ASSEAKFSGREAF	TRBV2	.
AISDLSGANVLT	TRBV10-3	.
ASSLVRDSGLDGYT	TRBV11-3	.
ASSVDRGRYGYT	TRBV19	.
ASSYFSGNEQF	TRBV6-6	.
AISEGWGSKNTEAF	TRBV10-3	.
ASSEYFEGLNYGYT	TRBV25-1	.
ASSQIEGAGPLYEQY	TRBV4-1	few
AWSLGGTSNEQF	TRBV30	.
ASRALHGTGKLF	TRBV2	.
ASSPRQGSATGNTIY	TRBV7-9	.
ASSSSRDTQY	TRBV6-6	few
ASSLGPRSGRGN	TRBV5-1	.
ASSTMPAGPTYEQY	TRBV11-2	.